These 9 T cell receptor beta chains share one sample of origin, sequenced in a study of blood T cell repertoires in COVID-19. Some clones are missing from TCRdb's copy, which holds only in-frame ones; the method was immunoSEQ multiplex PCR. The sample holds about 120,000 clones; roughly 90% are singletons and the top ten take around 3.8%. Material: peripheral blood. The receptor source for this set is a man aged 50-59 years with active COVID-19.

The chain carries TRBV19 and TRBJ1-6; TRBD1 is a possible D gene (6 bases). This CDR3 contains 15 residues. Looked up from germline, CDR1 is LNHDA and CDR2 is SQIVND (reference sequence). The germline V and J ends were trimmed by 5 bases and 7 bases, with 15 bases remaining between them. CDR3 protein: CASSVQQGDNSPLHF. CDR3 sequence (DNA): TGTGCCAGTAGTGTTCAACAGGGAGACAATTCACCCCTCCACTTT.

The CDR3 is CASSKGAGAETQYF. The DNA of the CDR3 is TGTGCCAGTAGTAAAGGAGCGGGAGCGGAGACCCAGTACTTC. J is TRBJ2-5 and V is TRBV19; TRBD2 agrees at 8 bases. V trimming: 4 bases; J trimming: 5 bases; junction bases outside the gene matches: 6. The CDR3 is 14 amino acids. The V gene's germline CDR1 is LNHDA and CDR2 SQIVND (reference sequence).

The rearrangement joins TRBV9 to TRBJ2-1, with a possible D match to TRBD1 (5 bases). CDR3 length equals 14 residues. Per germline, CDR1 SGDLS and CDR2 YYNGEE. Trimming stripped 0 bases from V and 10 bases from J, with 14 bases between. CDR3 DNA: TGTGCCAGCAGCGTAGCTACGCAGGGCTGGGAGCAGTTCTTC. Its protein product is CASSVATQGWEQFF.

Remarks on this clone: This specimen includes other DNA sequences encoding the same CDR3. This chain joins TRBV12-3 or TRBV12-4 and TRBJ1-2; D gene unclear. Trimming removed 0 bases at V and 4 bases at J, with 6 bases between. The length of the CDR3 is 13 residues. The DNA of the CDR3 is TGTGCCAGCAGTTTAGCGCGAGGCTATGGCTACACCTTC. Amino acid sequence: CASSLARGYGYTF.

This chain uses TRBV28 with TRBJ1-5; 8 positions match TRBD1. Germline CDR1 is MDHEN and CDR2 is SYDVKM. This CDR3 comprises 14 residues. The trim removed 6 bases at V and 6 bases at J, leaving 7 bases unmatched. DNA for the CDR3: TGTGCCAGCAGCCTTACAGGGGGGGGTCAGCCCCAGCATTTT. It yields the protein CASSLTGGGQPQHF.

The chain recombines TRBV6-1 with TRBJ2-5, with 8 bases identical to TRBD1. V was clipped by 3 bases and J by 6 bases; unmatched bases: 12. Germline V gene lookup returns CDR1 MNHNS and CDR2 SASEGT. This CDR3 is built from 16 residues. Here the CDR3 reads CASSDAGQGLGKTQYF. CDR3 coding DNA: TGTGCCAGCAGTGATGCTGGACAGGGTTTAGGAAAGACCCAGTACTTC.

The chain employs TRBV12-2 and TRBJ1-5; whether TRBD1, the table's D call, matches the DNA was not checked. TRBV12-2 is classified as a pseudogene. The CDR3 is made up of 15 amino acids. This chain's CDR3 is CASRPDRSRNQPQHF. The DNA of the CDR3 is TGTGCAAGTCGTCCCGACAGGTCCCGCAATCAGCCCCAGCATTTT.

This clone is a singleton in its sample. V and J are TRBV5-6 and TRBJ2-7, with TRBD2 matching 10 bases. The CDR3 length is 15 residues. The ends lost 2 bases at V and 4 bases at J; junction bases unmatched: 6. Germline CDR1 is SGHDT and CDR2 is YYEEEE. The CDR3 sequence: CASSFVSSGSYEQYV. The CDR3 DNA reads as TGTGCCAGCAGCTTCGTGTCTAGCGGGAGTTACGAGCAGTACGTC.

V is TRBV4-1 and J is TRBJ2-4; tentative D call: TRBD2 (5 bases). From germline, CDR1 is MGHRA and CDR2 YSYEKL. This CDR3 is built from 15 residues. Between the trimmed V and J ends, which lost 3 bases and 7 bases, there was a span of 16 bases. CDR3 residues: CASSHNMNSGNIQYF. DNA of the CDR3: TGCGCCAGCAGCCACAACATGAATTCGGGGAACATTCAGTACTTC.